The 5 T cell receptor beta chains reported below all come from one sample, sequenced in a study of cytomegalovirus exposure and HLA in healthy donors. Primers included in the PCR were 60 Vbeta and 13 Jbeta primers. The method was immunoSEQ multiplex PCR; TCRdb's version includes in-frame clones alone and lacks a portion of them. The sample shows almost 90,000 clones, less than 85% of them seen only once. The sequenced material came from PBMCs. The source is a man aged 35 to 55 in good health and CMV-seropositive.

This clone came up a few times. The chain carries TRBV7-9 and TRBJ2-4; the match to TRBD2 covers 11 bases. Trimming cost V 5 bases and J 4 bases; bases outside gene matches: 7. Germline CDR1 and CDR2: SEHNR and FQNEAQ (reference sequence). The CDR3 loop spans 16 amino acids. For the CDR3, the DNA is TGTGCCAGCAGCCAACCTGGGACTAGCGGAAAAAACATTCAGTACTTC. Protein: CASSQPGTSGKNIQYF.

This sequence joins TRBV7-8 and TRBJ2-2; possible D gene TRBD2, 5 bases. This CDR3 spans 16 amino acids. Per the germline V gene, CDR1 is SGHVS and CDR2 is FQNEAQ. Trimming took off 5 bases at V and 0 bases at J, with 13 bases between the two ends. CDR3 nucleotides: TGTGCCAGCAGCGATGAACTAGTAGCGAACACCGGGGAGCTGTTTTTT. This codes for CASSDELVANTGELFF.

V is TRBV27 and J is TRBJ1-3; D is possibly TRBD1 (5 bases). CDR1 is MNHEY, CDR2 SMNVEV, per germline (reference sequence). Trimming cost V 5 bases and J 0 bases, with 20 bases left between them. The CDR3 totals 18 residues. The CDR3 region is CASSRPRGGNYSGNTIYF. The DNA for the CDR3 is TGTGCCAGCAGTCGTCCCCGGGGGGGTAATTACTCTGGAAACACCATATATTTT.

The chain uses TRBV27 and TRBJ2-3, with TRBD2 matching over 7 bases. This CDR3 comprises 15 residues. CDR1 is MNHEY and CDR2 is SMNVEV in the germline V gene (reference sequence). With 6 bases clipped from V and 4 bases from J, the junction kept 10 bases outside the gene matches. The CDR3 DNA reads TGTGCCAGCAGCCACCAGCGGGACCCTTCAGATACGCAGTATTTT. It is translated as CASSHQRDPSDTQYF.

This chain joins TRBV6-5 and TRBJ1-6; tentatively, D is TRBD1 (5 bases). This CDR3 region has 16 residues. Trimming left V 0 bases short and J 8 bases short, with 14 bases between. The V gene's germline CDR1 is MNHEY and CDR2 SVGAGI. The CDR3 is CASSYSRRSGDSPLHF. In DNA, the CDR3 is TGTGCCAGCAGTTACTCGCGCAGGTCGGGGGATTCACCCCTCCACTTT.